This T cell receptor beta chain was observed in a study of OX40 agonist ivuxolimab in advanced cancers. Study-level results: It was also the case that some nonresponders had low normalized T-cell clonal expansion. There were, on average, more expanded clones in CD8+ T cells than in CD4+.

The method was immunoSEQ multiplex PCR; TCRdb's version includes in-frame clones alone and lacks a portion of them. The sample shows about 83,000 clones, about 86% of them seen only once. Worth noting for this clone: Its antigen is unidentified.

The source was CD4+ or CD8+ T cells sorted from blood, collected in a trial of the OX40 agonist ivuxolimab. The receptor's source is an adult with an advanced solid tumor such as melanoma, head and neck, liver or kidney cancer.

CDR3 in amino acids: CASSVSDRADNSPLHF. The DNA of the CDR3 is TGTGCCAGCAGCGTATCAGACAGGGCTGATAATTCACCCCTCCACTTT. The rearrangement uses TRBV9 and TRBJ1-6; TRBD1 matches at 7 bases. Germline trimming cut 1 base from V and 5 bases from J; bases unmatched to any gene: 6. CDR3 size: 16 residues. In germline, CDR1 is SGDLS, CDR2 YYNGEE. Looking up the rest from reference TRBV9 and TRBJ1-6 gives the full variable domain: DSGVTQTPKHLITATGQRVTLRCSPRSGDLSVYWYQQSLDQGLQFLIQYYNGEERAKGNILERFSAQQFPDLHSELNLSSLELGDSALYFCASSVSDRADNSPLHFGNGTRLTVT.